This T cell receptor (beta chain) is drawn from a study of T cell responses to AZD1222 COVID-19 vaccine. The CDR3 runs 10 residues. The germline gives CDR1 GTSNPN, CDR2 SVGIG (reference sequence). This clone was found a few times. A read error may account for a junction end that differs from germline. Clones were sequenced by immunoSEQ multiplex PCR, and TCRdb holds only the in-frame ones, with some missing. This table has about 150,000 clones, 90% appearing once. This receptor was obtained from an adult in good health. The material was peripheral blood, obtained on day 0 of AZD1222 vaccination. The rearrangement uses TRBV30 and TRBJ1-2; D ambiguous. The CDR3 coding sequence is TGTGCCCGGAGGGCTGGGGGCTACACCTTC. The encoded protein is CARRAGGYTF.